The 19 T cell receptor beta chains in this list originate from one sample, sequenced in a study of early T cells in non-severe SARS-CoV-2 infection. TCRdb itself ran the 5' RACE reads through MiXCR, one entry per CDR3 protein. The sample carries tens of thousands of distinct CDR3 sequences, 4.9% recorded once. What was sequenced was whole blood. Source of these receptors: an adult who was a healthcare worker with PCR-confirmed SARS-CoV-2 infection or an uninfected control (not recorded which).

As to this clonotype: A read error is possible here, since a much larger clone lies one base away. The chain uses TRBV5-8 and TRBJ2-7; 10 bases fit TRBD1. There are 14 residues in the CDR3. Germline values: CDR1 SGHTS, CDR2 YDEGEE. The CDR3 spells CVSSWTGGPYEQYF. The CDR3, as DNA: TGTGTCAGCAGTTGGACAGGGGGGCCCTACGAGCAGTACTTC.

This clonotype was counted at least ten times. This sequence joins TRBV12-3 or TRBV12-4 and TRBJ2-3, with 14 bases matching TRBD2. V gave up 8 bases and J gave up 3 bases; unmatched junction bases: 13. The length of the CDR3 is 18 residues. The CDR3 loop is CASAPGTSGRQGTDTQYF. The CDR3 DNA is TGTGCCAGCGCTCCCGGGACTAGCGGGAGACAGGGGACAGATACGCAGTATTTT.

This clonotype was observed at least ten times. The CDR3 reads CASSVTGRGHPAVLFF. CDR3 DNA: TGTGCCAGCAGCGTCACGGGGCGGGGCCATCCTGCAGTGCTGTTTTTT. V and J are TRBV9 and TRBJ2-2; a possible D gene is TRBD2 (6 bases). The CDR3 spans 16 residues. Germline assignment: CDR1 SGDLS and CDR2 YYNGEE. Deletions cut 2 bases from V and 13 bases from J, with 24 bases between.

This clonotype came up many times. The DNA for the CDR3 is TGTGCCAGCAGTGAGCGCCCCAGGAACACTGAAGCTTTCTTT. This encodes CASSERPRNTEAFF. The gene calls are TRBV6-1 and TRBJ1-1; D uncertain. CDR1 is MNHNS, CDR2 SASEGT, per germline. This CDR3 is 14 amino acids long. V was pared by 3 bases and J by 1 base, with 9 bases between.

This clonotype was detected ten times or more. The chain is built from TRBV3-1 and TRBJ1-4, with D possibly being TRBD1 (5 bases). The V gene's germline CDR1 is LGHDT and CDR2 YNNKEL (reference sequence). CDR3 length equals 17 residues. V lost 0 bases to trimming and J lost 7 bases, with 18 bases between them. CDR3 sequence (DNA): TGTGCCAGCAGCCAAGAACGCCTAAGCAGGGAAAGTGAAAAACTGTTTTTT. Amino acids: CASSQERLSRESEKLFF.

This clonotype occurred many times. V and J are TRBV9 and TRBJ2-1, with 7 bases lining up with TRBD2. This CDR3 is 14 amino acids long. Germline V gives CDR1 SGDLS, CDR2 YYNGEE. V trimming: 3 bases; J trimming: 2 bases; junction bases outside the gene matches: 2. CDR3 DNA sequence: TGTGCCAGCAGCGCTAGCGGAGCCTACAATGAGCAGTTCTTC. Its translation is CASSASGAYNEQFF.

This clonotype was observed at least ten times. Written as DNA, the CDR3 is TGTGCCAGCAGTGAAGCGCTTGGAAGGCAGGGGACGCAGTATTTT. It translates to CASSEALGRQGTQYF. The chain has TRBV6-1 and TRBJ2-3; D might be TRBD1 (6 bases). CDR1 and CDR2 (germline): MNHNS, SASEGT. V dropped 0 bases and J dropped 9 bases, with 16 bases sitting between them. CDR3 length equals 15 residues.

This clonotype was counted ten times or more. V usage is TRBV24-1 and J usage is TRBJ2-5; 9 nucleotides agree with TRBD1. The germline V gene encodes CDR1 KGHDR and CDR2 SFDVKD. The junction had 4 bases not matched to a gene; V was cut back by 1 base and J by 2 bases. The CDR3 has 16 amino acids. The CDR3 nucleotides read TGTGCCACCAGTGATTTCGGGACAGGGAGGCAAGAGACCCAGTACTTC. Protein sequence: CATSDFGTGRQETQYF.

This clonotype was counted between two and nine times. V and J are TRBV7-9 and TRBJ1-6, with 9 bases matching TRBD1. CDR1 is SEHNR, CDR2 FQNEAQ, per germline (reference sequence). The CDR3 length is 16 residues. The J segment lost 6 bases and the V segment lost 4 bases, leaving 7 bases of the junction unmatched. The CDR3 sequence is CASSSRPGQGNSPLHF. The DNA of the CDR3 is TGTGCCAGCAGCTCTAGACCGGGACAGGGTAATTCACCCCTCCACTTT.

Only a few counts were recorded for this clonotype. The gene calls are TRBV7-9 and TRBJ2-1; 11 bases align to TRBD2. This CDR3 is built from 17 residues. V shed 5 bases, J shed 1 base, and the junction held 7 bases outside the gene matches. Looked up from germline, CDR1 is SEHNR and CDR2 is FQNEAQ (reference sequence). CDR3 coding DNA: TGTGCCAGCAGCGCCAGACTAGCGGGACGATCCTACAATGAGCAGTTCTTC. It specifies CASSARLAGRSYNEQFF.

This chain connects TRBV24-1 to TRBJ2-1; D assignment may be TRBD1 or TRBD2 (5 bases each). From germline, CDR1 is KGHDR and CDR2 SFDVKD. The CDR3 contains 13 residues. Deletions cut 7 bases from V and 4 bases from J, with 10 bases between. In DNA, the CDR3 is TGTGCCACCAGGTCGGGGCCATACAATGAGCAGTTCTTC. It specifies CATRSGPYNEQFF.

A few counts support this clonotype. The V call is TRBV12-3 or TRBV12-4, the J call TRBJ1-5; 9 bases align to TRBD1. The CDR3 is 15 residues long. The J segment lost 6 bases and the V segment lost 1 base, leaving 4 bases of the junction unmatched. CDR3 protein: CASSLGQGESQPQHF. The CDR3 DNA sequence: TGTGCCAGCAGTTTAGGACAGGGGGAAAGTCAGCCCCAGCATTTT.

V usage is TRBV20-1 and J usage is TRBJ2-1; the D gene could be TRBD1 or TRBD2 (5 bases each). The germline gives CDR1 DFQATT, CDR2 SNEGSKA (reference sequence). The CDR3 sequence is 15 residues long. Trimming removed 6 bases at V and 9 bases at J, with 24 bases between. The CDR3 DNA is TGCAGTGCCGAGAGACGGGACGTTGCATTTGGTGAGCAGTTCTTC. Encoded protein: CSAERRDVAFGEQFF.

This clonotype has a handful of counts. CDR3 region: CASSRGTGETGANVLTF. In nucleotides, the CDR3 is TGTGCCAGCAGCCGGGGGACAGGGGAAACTGGGGCCAACGTCCTGACTTTC. The J gene is TRBJ2-6, the V gene TRBV7-9; TRBD1 agrees at 10 bases. The junction had 6 bases not matched to a gene; V was cut back by 5 bases and J by 2 bases. This CDR3 comprises 17 residues. Germline V gene sequence: CDR1 SEHNR, CDR2 FQNEAQ (reference sequence).

This clonotype was recorded at least ten times. The chain has TRBV4-2 and TRBJ2-7; TRBD1 agrees at 9 bases. The CDR3 contains 15 residues. V lost 0 bases to trimming and J lost 3 bases; unmatched junction nucleotides: 3. Per the germline V gene, CDR1 is LGHNA and CDR2 is YNFKEQ. The CDR3 nucleotides are TGTGCCAGCAGCCAAGATCGACAGGGGGTCTACGAGCAGTACTTC. It codes for CASSQDRQGVYEQYF.

The table lists this clonotype with many counts. The chain employs TRBV13 and TRBJ1-1; 7 nucleotides line up with TRBD1. The length of the CDR3 is 14 residues. Germline CDR1 reads PRHDT; CDR2 reads FYEKMQ (reference sequence). With V trimmed by 5 bases and J by 6 bases, 9 bases remained unmatched. The chain's CDR3 is CASSNDRVLAEAFF. Here the CDR3 DNA reads TGTGCCAGCAGCAATGACAGGGTTCTCGCTGAAGCTTTCTTT.

This clonotype was counted ten times or more. V is TRBV6-6 and J is TRBJ1-4; no reliable D call. The ends were cut back, 6 bases at V and 2 bases at J, with 13 bases in the middle. The CDR3 length is 15 residues. Germline V gene data show CDR1 as MNHNY and CDR2 as SVGAGI (reference sequence). The DNA for the CDR3 is TGTGCCAGCAGCCCCCCCGAAGCTACTAATGAAAAACTGTTTTTT. This gives the protein CASSPPEATNEKLFF.

In its sample, this clonotype was seen many times. Germline is not matched at one junction end, which may reflect a read error. The rearrangement links TRBV7-9 to TRBJ2-7; TRBD2 is a possible D gene (6 bases). The CDR3 loop spans 17 amino acids. Germline loops: CDR1 SEHNR, CDR2 FQNEAQ (reference sequence). This CDR3 reads CASSSALGLPGSSEQYF. The DNA of the CDR3 is TGTGCCAGCAGCTCAGCCCTGGGACTGCCCGGATCCTCCGAGCAGTACTTC.

This clonotype came up many times. The genes are TRBV6-2 or TRBV6-3 and TRBJ2-7; D uncertain. Deletions cut 5 bases from V and 5 bases from J, with 16 bases between. Germline V gene lookup returns CDR1 MNHEY and CDR2 SVGEGT. The CDR3 spans 14 residues. DNA of the CDR3: TGTGCCAGCAGTCCTCGACTCCTAACGAACGAGCAGTACTTC. Its translation is CASSPRLLTNEQYF.